Each of the 11 T cell receptor beta chains below was sequenced from the same sample in a study of blood T cell repertoires in COVID-19. Assay used: immunoSEQ multiplex PCR; TCRdb lists only in-frame clones, some missing. The sample holds about 250,000 clones, 70% to 90% seen once. Sequencing input: PBMCs or T cells enriched from blood (not recorded which). The source of these receptors is a man in his forties or fifties who had recovered from COVID-19.

This chain connects TRBV4-1 to TRBJ2-1, with 10 bases that match TRBD2. CDR1 and CDR2 (germline): MGHRA, YSYEKL. CDR3 length: 18 residues. V was clipped by 1 base and J by 7 bases; unmatched bases: 13. The CDR3: CASSQVIAGGLMGNEQFF. The CDR3 nucleotides are TGCGCCAGCAGCCAAGTAATAGCGGGAGGACTTATGGGAAATGAGCAGTTCTTC.

J is TRBJ2-1 and V is TRBV4-1, with 11 nucleotides matching TRBD2. There are 15 residues in the CDR3. Losses at the gene ends were 2 bases for V and 9 bases for J; bases not matched to a gene: 6. The germline gives CDR1 MGHRA, CDR2 YSYEKL. For the CDR3, the DNA is TGCGCCAGCAGCCAATTAGCGGGGGGGCCAGGTGAGCAGTTCTTC. Residues: CASSQLAGGPGEQFF.

The chain joins TRBV4-1 to TRBJ2-2, with D possibly matching TRBD2 (6 bases). The CDR3 contains 17 residues. V was clipped by 0 bases and J by 0 bases, with 11 bases between them. Germline assignment: CDR1 MGHRA and CDR2 YSYEKL. CDR3 DNA sequence: TGCGCCAGCAGCCAAGATACCGGGACTTCGAACACCGGGGAGCTGTTTTTT. It codes for CASSQDTGTSNTGELFF.

This chain uses TRBV5-1 with TRBJ1-1; D possibly corresponds to TRBD1 (5 bases). The germline V gene encodes CDR1 SGHRS and CDR2 YFSETQ. V lost 2 bases and J lost 5, with 10 bases in between. This CDR3 has 13 residues. The CDR3 DNA is TGCGCCAGCAGCTTCCCGGGGGGGACTGAAGCTTTCTTT. Amino acid sequence: CASSFPGGTEAFF.

The V and J genes are TRBV2 and TRBJ2-3, with TRBD2 matching over 7 bases. J gave up 2 bases and V 7 bases, and 6 bases lay outside the gene matches. The CDR3 covers 14 residues. Germline loops: CDR1 SNHLY, CDR2 FYNNEI. The CDR3: CASKLARLTDTQYF. CDR3 sequence (DNA): TGTGCCAGCAAACTAGCGAGACTCACAGATACGCAGTATTTT.

V gene TRBV29-1 combines with J gene TRBJ2-5; 10 nucleotides line up with TRBD2. Germline V lookup: CDR1 SQVTM, CDR2 ANQGSEA. The CDR3 is 14 amino acids. V lost 4 bases to trimming and J lost 4 bases; unmatched junction nucleotides: 6. CDR3 sequence (DNA): TGCAGCGTTGGTTCCCTAGCGGGAGTAGAGACCCAGTACTTC. Encoded protein: CSVGSLAGVETQYF.

The chain carries TRBV9 and TRBJ1-2; 9 nucleotides agree with TRBD1. The CDR3 is 15 residues long. The trim removed 3 bases at V and 8 bases at J, leaving 11 bases unmatched. The germline V gene encodes CDR1 SGDLS and CDR2 YYNGEE. CDR3 nucleotides: TGTGCCAGCAGCGCCGGGACAGGGTTGATCTACGGCTACACCTTC. Translating it yields CASSAGTGLIYGYTF.

The chain carries TRBV6-5 and TRBJ1-4; the D gene is possibly TRBD1 (6 bases). CDR1 is MNHEY, CDR2 SVGAGI, per germline. V was clipped by 0 bases and J by 8 bases, with 13 bases between them. The CDR3 is 15 residues long. CDR3 DNA: TGTGCCAGCAGTTACTCCGGACAGCAGGTCGAAAAACTGTTTTTT. Translated, it gives CASSYSGQQVEKLFF.

This chain links TRBV30 with TRBJ2-3; D perhaps matches TRBD2 (5 bases). Germline loops: CDR1 GTSNPN, CDR2 SVGIG (reference sequence). Trimming took 2 bases from V and 4 from J, leaving 10 bases between them. CDR3 length: 13 amino acids. The CDR3 DNA reads as TGTGCCTGGAGTACGACCGGGGCAGATACGCAGTATTTT. This sequence encodes CAWSTTGADTQYF.

CDR3 amino acids: CASRRGGLSDTQYF. The CDR3 bases are TGTGCCAGCAGGCGCGGGGGGTTGTCAGATACGCAGTATTTT. The gene calls are TRBV6-5 and TRBJ2-3, with TRBD2 identical over 8 bases. Germline V gene lookup returns CDR1 MNHEY and CDR2 SVGAGI. There are 14 residues in the CDR3. Germline trimming cut 6 bases from V and 4 bases from J; bases unmatched to any gene: 6.

The rearrangement joins TRBV21-1 to TRBJ2-3; TRBD1 is the table's D call, not checked against the DNA. TRBV21-1 is marked as a pseudogene. The CDR3 covers 16 residues. CDR3 bases: TGTGCCAGCAGCCCCCAGAGGGGACAGAGCACAGATACGCAGTATTTT. Amino acids: CASSPQRGQSTDTQYF.